This T cell receptor beta chain was sequenced during a study of blood T cell repertoires in COVID-19. Across the whole study: Acute and convalescent COVID-19 samples came from the United States, Italy and Spain. Nucleic acid was either cDNA or gDNA, and it came from T cells, B-cell-depleted T cells, or PBMCs.

CDR1 and CDR2 (germline): SGHTA, FQGNSA. J gave up 3 bases and V 5 bases, and 2 bases lay outside the gene matches. The CDR3 is 14 residues long. The table came from immunoSEQ multiplex PCR; TCRdb's copy has only in-frame clones and leaves some out. The sample lists roughly 55,000 clones, about nine tenths occurring once. Sequenced material: peripheral blood. The chain combines TRBV7-2 with TRBJ2-1; TRBD2 aligns across 9 bases. This clonotype originated in a man aged 45-60 years with active COVID-19. The CDR3 spells CASSVTSGYNEQFF. The CDR3 DNA is TGTGCCAGCAGCGTGACTAGCGGCTACAATGAGCAGTTCTTC.